The table lists the clone carrying this T cell receptor (beta chain) with a few counts. Its antigen is undetermined. The study ran its PCR with 60 Vbeta and 13 Jbeta primers. This table comes from immunoSEQ multiplex PCR, and its TCRdb copy is limited to in-frame clones, with some not included. The table includes a few hundred thousand clones, less than 85% detected once. This sample was included in a study of cytomegalovirus exposure and HLA in healthy donors. Study-wide findings and caveats: In an earlier analysis, most TCR beta V segments were productive about 87% or about 30% of the time. Versus the 666-donor mean, an Asian-associated ancestry cluster reportedly showed fewer N-insertions in a later analysis. A cluster of highly shared sequence variants was likely a sequencing artifact. A list of about 160 TCR beta chains associated with cytomegalovirus was given.

This CDR3 is built from 18 residues. The chain is built from TRBV12-2 and TRBJ2-7; the DNA was not used to check the table's D call, TRBD2. TRBV12-2 represents a pseudogene. The receptor's source is a girl aged 2-15 years in good health and CMV-seronegative. Sequencing was done on a sample of PBMCs. CDR3 DNA: TGTGCAAGTCGCTTAGCCGAGTCGCGGTCCTTCTCTTACTACGAGCAGTACTTC. Its translation is CASRLAESRSFSYYEQYF.